This entry concerns a single T cell receptor (beta chain). The specificity of this receptor is unknown. Base qualities are missing; no much larger clone stands one base away. The sample's time point label, decoded: about 28 days (+/-7) after the second vaccine dose. AZD1222 recipients given second doses at about 4 weeks or at about 12 weeks were pooled, since spike-specific TCR depth and breadth were not found to differ between the two schedules. Vaccinee samples came from UK trials COV001 and COV002, including a single-blind randomized controlled phase 2/3 trial of AZD1222 (ChAdOx1 nCoV-19) in healthy adults. Trial participant PBMC samples were collected at day 0 and day 28 after the second dose for TCRbeta chain sequencing. CDR1 SGHRS and CDR2 YFSETQ are derived from the germline V gene. The CDR3 spans 15 residues, from the cysteine through the phenylalanine. The kept DNA is CDR3 alone, 45 bases in frame from the first base. The junction carries 12 bases between V and J, which are trimmed by 2 bases and 1 base respectively.

The data are from a study of T cell responses to AZD1222 COVID-19 vaccine (dated by TCRdb to about 2021). The study in broad terms: TCR sequencing covered over 230 trial participants: about 210 given two doses of AZD1222 and approximately 26 given two doses of MenACWY control vaccine. Trial participants were enrolled by age into subgroups of 18-55, 56-69 and 70-plus years, and about 150, 27 and 61 TCR-sequenced participants, respectively, were included in these subgroups.

Overall study outcomes, separate from this receptor: The whole spike protein was spanned by vaccine-associated CD4 TCRs, and dominant responses were seen in regions 160-218 and 743-854. After two AZD1222 doses, both the breadth and the depth of spike-specific TCRs were significantly higher than at day 0 and than in MenACWY recipients. Reportedly, almost half of the unique spike-specific TCRs recognized epitopes lying outside the regions that are mutated in the B.1.351 and B.1.1.7 variants. Only five or six AZD1222 recipients were SARS-CoV-2 seropositive at baseline, limiting conclusions about previously exposed vaccinees. The 56-69-year group was small, and its depth increase did not reach significance, likely because of low power. Participants were mostly white British and included more females than males, and it was suggested by the authors that clonal diversity may have been underestimated. Because no samples from the day 14 peak response were available, repertoires could be characterized only after the peak T cell response.

The CDR3 regions of human TCRbeta chains were analyzed by immunosequencing. For the original study's pipeline: Repertoire TCRs were checked for matches against a reference library of SARS-CoV-2-specific TCRs that had been generated using the MIRA antigen-specificity platform. Breadth was defined as the fraction of unique TCRs that were SARS-CoV-2-associated. Depth was defined as the fraction of total T cells that were SARS-CoV-2-associated. Using the MIRA data, every spike-specific TCR was mapped to the spike region that the TCR reacted to and assigned to either a CD4 or a CD8 class. Log10-transformed breadth and depth values were compared by one-way ANOVA with Sidak's multiple comparisons tests. TCRdb retrieved this table from immuneACCESS and kept in-frame rearrangements only. Not all clones are present; in checked studies, unresolved V genes account for under half, and no reason is known for the remainder. V, J and clone size derive from that table, while D and trimming were established from the DNA sequence. This sample is represented by roughly 150,000 clones; 85% to 95% of them were singletons. Of the sample, roughly 1.6% is held by the ten largest clones.

This sequence uses TRBV5-1 and TRBJ1-1; a weak D assignment points to TRBD1 (6 bases agree). This TCR came from an adult who received the AZD1222 COVID-19 vaccine. This sample comprised peripheral blood, obtained 28 days after the second AZD1222 dose. CDR3 protein: CASSFRGYENTEAFF. The base sequence is TGCGCCAGCAGCTTTAGGGGGTACGAGAACACTGAAGCTTTCTTT.